One sample yielded the 6 T cell receptor beta chains listed below, sequenced in a study of T-cell reconstitution after alpha-beta-depleted transplantation in children (dated by TCRdb to between 2015 and 2016). Sample treatment or condition, as interpreted from the label and publication: allogeneic hematopoietic cell transplantation with graft depleted of TCRalphabeta T cells and CD19 B cells. The library was prepared using PCR. For sequencing, an Illumina HiSeq 2500 was employed. TCR libraries were prepared with molecular barcoding, using unique molecular identifiers to normalize TCRbeta repertoire quantification. The public sequencing data were trimmed at Q25 with fastp and processed into clonotypes with MiXCR by TCRdb, which kept only in-frame beta chains. Duplicate CDR3 protein sequences are folded into a single record with the most common DNA and genes. The sample includes some 200,000 distinct CDR3 sequences, with about 6% observed a single time. The leading ten clones occupy around 4.1% of the sample.

The sample consisted of PBMCs, taken before TCRalphabeta/CD19-depleted stem cell transplant. The receptors were gathered from a girl under three years old with combined immunodeficiency, due to receive a stem cell transplant.

This clonotype was detected only a few times. This rearrangement joins TRBV7-8 to TRBJ2-5, with D perhaps matching TRBD1 (5 bases). With 1 base removed from V and 0 bases from J, the gap between germline ends came to 9 bases. The CDR3 runs 15 residues. The germline CDR1 and CDR2 sequences are SGHVS and FQNEAQ. CDR3 residues: CASSLDRSYQETQYF. CDR3 in DNA: TGTGCCAGCAGCTTAGACAGGAGCTACCAAGAGACCCAGTACTTC.

This clonotype was seen ten or more times. This chain uses TRBV2 with TRBJ2-7, with 11 nucleotides matching TRBD2. CDR3 length: 15 residues. Germline trimming cut 6 bases from V and 4 bases from J; bases unmatched to any gene: 8. Germline values: CDR1 SNHLY, CDR2 FYNNEI. CDR3 protein: CASRTSGVGVYEQYF. Here the CDR3 DNA reads TGTGCCAGCAGGACTAGCGGGGTAGGGGTATACGAGCAGTACTTC. Full variable domain (remainder filled in from reference TRBV2 and TRBJ2-7): EPEVTQTPSHQVTQMGQEVILRCVPISNHLYFYWYRQILGQKVEFLVSFYNNEISEKSEIFDDQFSVERPDGSNFTLKIRSTKLEDSAMYFCASRTSGVGVYEQYFGPGTRLTVT.

This clonotype was counted at least ten times. The DNA for the CDR3 is TGTGCCACCAGTGATTTGTTCGGCCCTCTCTCTGGGGCCAACGTCCTGACTTTC. Amino acid sequence: CATSDLFGPLSGANVLTF. The chain combines TRBV24-1 with TRBJ2-6, with no clear D. CDR3 length equals 18 residues. V dropped 0 bases and J dropped 0 bases, with 11 bases sitting between them. Per the germline V gene, CDR1 is KGHDR and CDR2 is SFDVKD.

This clonotype was seen a handful of times. The chain recombines TRBV4-2 with TRBJ2-7, with 12 bases identical to TRBD2. CDR3 length: 16 residues. Germline CDR1 is LGHNA and CDR2 is YNFKEQ. V lost 8 bases to trimming and J lost 4 bases; unmatched junction nucleotides: 12. For the CDR3, the DNA is TGTGCCAGCGGCCCCGGGCTAGCGGGGGGGATATACGAGCAGTACTTC. Amino acid sequence: CASGPGLAGGIYEQYF.

This clonotype came up many times. The rearrangement links TRBV24-1 to TRBJ2-3; D remains unclear. Per germline, CDR1 KGHDR and CDR2 SFDVKD. V was trimmed by 4 bases and J by 11 bases, leaving 9 bases between them. This CDR3 has 11 amino acids. The CDR3 DNA follows: TGTGCCACCAGTGAAAGCAGGAGGCAGTATTTT. Its protein is CATSESRRQYF.

Many counts were recorded for this clonotype. The gene calls are TRBV19 and TRBJ2-1; 16 nucleotides align to TRBD2. Trimming cost V 1 base and J 9 bases; bases outside gene matches: 18. There are 21 residues in the CDR3. Germline V gives CDR1 LNHDA, CDR2 SQIVND (reference sequence). In DNA form, the CDR3 reads TGTGCCAGTAGTATAGTCCCGCTGGGACTAGCGGGAGGGCTCAAGTACGTTGAGCAGTTCTTC. Protein sequence: CASSIVPLGLAGGLKYVEQFF.